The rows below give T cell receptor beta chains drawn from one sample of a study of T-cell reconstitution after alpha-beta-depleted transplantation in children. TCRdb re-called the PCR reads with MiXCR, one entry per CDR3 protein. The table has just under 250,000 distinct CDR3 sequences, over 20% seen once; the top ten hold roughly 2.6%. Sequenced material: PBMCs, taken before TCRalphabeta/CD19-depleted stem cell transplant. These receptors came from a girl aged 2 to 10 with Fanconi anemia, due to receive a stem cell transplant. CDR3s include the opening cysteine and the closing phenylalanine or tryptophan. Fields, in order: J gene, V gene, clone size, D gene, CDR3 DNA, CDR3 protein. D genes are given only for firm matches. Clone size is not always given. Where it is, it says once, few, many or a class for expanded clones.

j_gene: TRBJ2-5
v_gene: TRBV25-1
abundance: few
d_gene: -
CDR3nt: TGTGCCAGCAGTGAGACGGAGCAAGAGACCCAGTACTTC
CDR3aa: CASSETEQETQYF

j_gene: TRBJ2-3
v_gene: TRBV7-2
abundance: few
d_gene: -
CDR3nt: TGTGCCAGCAGCTTGGTAGCGGCCCCGGGGGATACGCAGTATTTT
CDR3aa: CASSLVAAPGDTQYF

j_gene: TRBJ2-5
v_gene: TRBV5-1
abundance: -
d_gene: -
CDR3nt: TGCGCCAGCAGCTTGGGTGAGGTTGGCGAGACCCAGTACTTC
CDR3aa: CASSLGEVGETQYF

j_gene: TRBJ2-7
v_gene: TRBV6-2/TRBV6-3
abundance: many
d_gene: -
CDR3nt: TGTGCCAGCAGTTACCTTGGGATCTACGAGCAGTACTTC
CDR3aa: CASSYLGIYEQYF

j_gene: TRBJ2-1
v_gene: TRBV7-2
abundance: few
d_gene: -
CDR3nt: TGTGCCAGCAGATACTGGGGGGGCGGGTACAATGAGCAGTTCTTC
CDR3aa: CASRYWGGGYNEQFF

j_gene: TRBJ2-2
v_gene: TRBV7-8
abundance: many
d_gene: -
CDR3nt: TGTGCCAGCACCCCGATGACTAGTTTCACCGGGGAGCTGTTTTTT
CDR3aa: CASTPMTSFTGELFF

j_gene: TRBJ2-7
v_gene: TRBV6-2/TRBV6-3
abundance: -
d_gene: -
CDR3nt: TGTGCCAGCCTCCTACCAGGCTACGAGCAGTACTTC
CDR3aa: CASLLPGYEQYF

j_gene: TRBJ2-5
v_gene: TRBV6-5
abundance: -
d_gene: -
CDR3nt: TGTGCCAGCAGTTACCGTCTGACTAGTTCGTCAGAGACCCAGTACTTC
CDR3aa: CASSYRLTSSSETQYF

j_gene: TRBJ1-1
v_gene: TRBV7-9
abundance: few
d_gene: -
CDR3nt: TGTGCCAGCAGGTATGGGACGACTGAAGCTTTCTTT
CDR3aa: CASRYGTTEAFF

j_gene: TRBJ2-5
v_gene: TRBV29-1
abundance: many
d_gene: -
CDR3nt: TGCAGCGTTGGCGGTTTGGGCCAAGAGACCCAGTACTTC
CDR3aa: CSVGGLGQETQYF

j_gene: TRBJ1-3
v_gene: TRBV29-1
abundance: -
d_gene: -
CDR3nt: TGCAGCGTTTTACAGGGATTTGATGGAAACACCATATATTTT
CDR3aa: CSVLQGFDGNTIYF

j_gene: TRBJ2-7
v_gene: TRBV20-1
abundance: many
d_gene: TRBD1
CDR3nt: TGCAGTGCTAGCGGGTCCCAGGGGGTAGGGGGCTCCTACGAGCAGTACTTC
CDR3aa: CSASGSQGVGGSYEQYF

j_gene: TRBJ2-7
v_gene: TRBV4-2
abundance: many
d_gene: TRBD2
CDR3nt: TGTGCCAGCAGCCAAGATGCGCTAGCGGGGGGACCTATGTCCTACGAGCAGTACTTC
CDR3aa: CASSQDALAGGPMSYEQYF

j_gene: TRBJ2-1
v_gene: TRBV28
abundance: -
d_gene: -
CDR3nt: -
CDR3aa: CASSLFFGTHNEQFF

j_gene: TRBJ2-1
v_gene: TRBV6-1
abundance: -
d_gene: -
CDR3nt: TGTCGCATTGGCCCGGACGTACCCTACAATGAGCAGTTCTTC
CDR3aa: CRIGPDVPYNEQFF

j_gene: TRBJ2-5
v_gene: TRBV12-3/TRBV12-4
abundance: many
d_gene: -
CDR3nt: TGTGCCAGCAGTACCCGGCGGGTAGAAGAGACCCAGTACTTC
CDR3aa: CASSTRRVEETQYF

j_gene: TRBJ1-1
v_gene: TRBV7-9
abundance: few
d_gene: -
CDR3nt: TGTGCCAGCAGCTACGACAGTCGCCCTGAAGCTTTCTTT
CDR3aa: CASSYDSRPEAFF

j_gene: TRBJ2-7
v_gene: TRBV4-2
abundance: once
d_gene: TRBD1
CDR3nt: TGTGCCAGCAGCCAAGGGACAGGGGTAACCTACGAGCAGTACTTC
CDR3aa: CASSQGTGVTYEQYF

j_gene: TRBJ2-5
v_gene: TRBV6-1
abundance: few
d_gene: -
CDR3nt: TGTGCCAACTCCAGGGGGGTGGAGACCCAGTACTTC
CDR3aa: CANSRGVETQYF

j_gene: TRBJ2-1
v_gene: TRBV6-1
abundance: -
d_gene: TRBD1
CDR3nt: TGTGCCAGCACCCATGACAGGGGGCCTTACAATGAGCAGTTCTTC
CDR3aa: CASTHDRGPYNEQFF

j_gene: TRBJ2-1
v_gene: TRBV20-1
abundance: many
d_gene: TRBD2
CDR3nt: TGCAGTGCTATGGCAACTAGCGCGTACAATGAGCAGTTCTTC
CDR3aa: CSAMATSAYNEQFF

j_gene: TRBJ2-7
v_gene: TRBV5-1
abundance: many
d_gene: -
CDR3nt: TGCGCCAGCAGCTTGGAAGGGTACGAGCAGTACTTC
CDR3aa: CASSLEGYEQYF

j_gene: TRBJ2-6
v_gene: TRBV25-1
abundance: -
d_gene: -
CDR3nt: TGTGCCAGCAGTGACCCTAACCAACTGGGCTCTGGGGCCAACGTCCTGACTTTC
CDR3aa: CASSDPNQLGSGANVLTF

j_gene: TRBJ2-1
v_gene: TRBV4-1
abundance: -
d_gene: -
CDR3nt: TGCGCCAGCAGCCAACCTTCCATTGAGCAGTTCTTC
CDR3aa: CASSQPSIEQFF

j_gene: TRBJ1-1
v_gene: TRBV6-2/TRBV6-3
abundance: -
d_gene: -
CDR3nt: TGTGCCAGCGGGAACGGGGGCGCGAACACTGAAGCTTTCTTT
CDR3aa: CASGNGGANTEAFF

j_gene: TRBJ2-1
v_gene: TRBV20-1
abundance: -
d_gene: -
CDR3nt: TGCAGTGCTAGGGAGACTAGTAACAATGAGCAGTTCTTC
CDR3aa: CSARETSNNEQFF

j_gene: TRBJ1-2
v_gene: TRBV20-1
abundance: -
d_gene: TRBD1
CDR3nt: TGCAGTGCTAGAAGAGGGGGCACAGGGGACTTAGCTAACTATGGCTACACCTTC
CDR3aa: CSARRGGTGDLANYGYTF

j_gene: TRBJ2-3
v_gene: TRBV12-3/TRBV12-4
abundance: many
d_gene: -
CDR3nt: TGTGCCAGCAGTTTAGGTACCCTTGGGGTTCGATCAGATACGCAGTATTTT
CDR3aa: CASSLGTLGVRSDTQYF

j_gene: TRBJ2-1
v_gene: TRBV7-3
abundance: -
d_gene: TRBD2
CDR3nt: TGTGCCAGCAGCCAGACTAGCGGGTTCTCCTACAATGAGCAGTTCTTC
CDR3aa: CASSQTSGFSYNEQFF

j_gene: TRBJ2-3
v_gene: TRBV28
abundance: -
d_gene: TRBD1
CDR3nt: TGTGCCAGCAGTTTAACAGGGGGAGGTCCAGATACGCAGTATTTT
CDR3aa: CASSLTGGGPDTQYF

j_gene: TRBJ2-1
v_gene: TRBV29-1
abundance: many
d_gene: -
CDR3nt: TGCAGCGTCGGAAGGACACCCCCAAGCAATGAGCAGTTCTTC
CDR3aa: CSVGRTPPSNEQFF

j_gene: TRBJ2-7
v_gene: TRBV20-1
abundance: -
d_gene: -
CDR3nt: TGCAGTGCCCCGCTAGGCTACGAGCAGTACTTC
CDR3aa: CSAPLGYEQYF

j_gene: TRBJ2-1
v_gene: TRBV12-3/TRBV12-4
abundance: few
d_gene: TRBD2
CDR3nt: TGTGCCAGCAGTTTGGGGGGGACCCATTCCTACAATGAGCAGTTCTTC
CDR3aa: CASSLGGTHSYNEQFF

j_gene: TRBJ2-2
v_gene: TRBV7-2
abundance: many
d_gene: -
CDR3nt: TGTGCCAGCAGCTTAGTAGGACAGTACACCGGGGAGCTGTTTTTT
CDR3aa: CASSLVGQYTGELFF

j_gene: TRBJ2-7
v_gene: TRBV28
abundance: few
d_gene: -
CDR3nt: TGTGCCAGCAGCCACCGGACCCCAGCCGCCGAGCAGTACTTC
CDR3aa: CASSHRTPAAEQYF

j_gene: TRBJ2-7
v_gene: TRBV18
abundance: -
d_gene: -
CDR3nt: TGTGCCAGCTCTCCGGCGGCAGATCCCATCTCCTACGAGCAGTACTTC
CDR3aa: CASSPAADPISYEQYF

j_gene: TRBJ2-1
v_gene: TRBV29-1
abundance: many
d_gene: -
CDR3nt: TGCAGCGTTGAAGATGGAGGCCGCAATGAGCAGTTCTTC
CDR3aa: CSVEDGGRNEQFF

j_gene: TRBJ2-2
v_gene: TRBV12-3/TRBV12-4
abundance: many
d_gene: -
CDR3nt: TGTGCCAGCAGTTTAACGGTAGCCGGGGAGCTGTTTTTT
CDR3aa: CASSLTVAGELFF

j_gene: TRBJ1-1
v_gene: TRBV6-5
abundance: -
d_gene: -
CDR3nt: TGTGCCAGCAGTTGGATGGGGCAGAACACTGAAGCTTTCTTT
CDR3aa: CASSWMGQNTEAFF

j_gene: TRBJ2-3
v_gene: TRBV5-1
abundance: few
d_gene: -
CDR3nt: TGCGCCAGCAGCCAGCGGTCACGGGATACGCAGTATTTT
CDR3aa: CASSQRSRDTQYF

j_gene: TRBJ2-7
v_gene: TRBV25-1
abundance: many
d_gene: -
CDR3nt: TGTGCCAGCAGTGGAGAAGGCGGTTCCGAGCAGTACTTC
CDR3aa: CASSGEGGSEQYF

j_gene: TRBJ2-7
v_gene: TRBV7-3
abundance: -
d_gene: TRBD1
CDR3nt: TGTGCCATCTGTTTAAGGTTCGGGACAGGGACCACTAATGTTTACGAGCAGTACTTC
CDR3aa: CAICLRFGTGTTNVYEQYF

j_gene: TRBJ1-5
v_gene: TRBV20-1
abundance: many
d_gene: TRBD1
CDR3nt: TGCAGTGCCTCGGACAGGGATCAGCCCCAGCATTTT
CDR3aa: CSASDRDQPQHF

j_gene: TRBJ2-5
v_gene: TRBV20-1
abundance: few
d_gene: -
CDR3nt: TGCAGTGCTAGAGGGGCATCTCAAGAGACCCAGTACTTC
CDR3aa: CSARGASQETQYF

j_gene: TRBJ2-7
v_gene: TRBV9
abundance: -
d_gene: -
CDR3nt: TGTGCCAGCAGCGGGGGGGTGCTCCCTCTGCAGCAGTACTTC
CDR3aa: CASSGGVLPLQQYF

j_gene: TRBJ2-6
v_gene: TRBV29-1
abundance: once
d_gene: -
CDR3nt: TGCAGCGTAGGGTCGGATAACTCTGGGGCCAACGTCCTGACTTTC
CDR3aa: CSVGSDNSGANVLTF

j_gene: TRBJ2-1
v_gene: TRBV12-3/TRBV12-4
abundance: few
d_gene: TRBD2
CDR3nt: TGTGCCAGCACCTCCGGGACTAGCGGTTTGAGCTCCTACAATGAGCAGTTCTTC
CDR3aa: CASTSGTSGLSSYNEQFF

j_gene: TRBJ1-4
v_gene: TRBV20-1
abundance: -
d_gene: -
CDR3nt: TGCAGTTCAATACAGGGAGCGGAAAAACTGTTTTTT
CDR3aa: CSSIQGAEKLFF

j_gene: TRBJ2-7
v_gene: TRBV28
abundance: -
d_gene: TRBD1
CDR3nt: TGTGCCAGCATCGGGACAGGGCCTTCCTACGAGCAGTACTTC
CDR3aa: CASIGTGPSYEQYF

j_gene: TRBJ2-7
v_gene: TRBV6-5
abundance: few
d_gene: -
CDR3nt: TGTGCCAGCAGTTATAGGGGGGGCCACGAGCAGTACTTC
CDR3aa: CASSYRGGHEQYF

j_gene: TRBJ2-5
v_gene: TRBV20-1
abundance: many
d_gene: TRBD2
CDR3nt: TGCAGTGCTGATACAGGGACTAGCCAGCAAGAGACCCAGTACTTC
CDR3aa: CSADTGTSQQETQYF

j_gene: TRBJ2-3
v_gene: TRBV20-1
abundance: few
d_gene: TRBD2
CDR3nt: TGCAGTGCGTCTGGACTAGCGGGAGTCACAGATACGCAGTATTTT
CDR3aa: CSASGLAGVTDTQYF

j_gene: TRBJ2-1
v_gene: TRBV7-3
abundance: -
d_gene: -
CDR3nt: TGTGCCAGCAGCTTAAACTCTGCAGCGGCATCCTACAATGAGCAGTTCTTC
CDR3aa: CASSLNSAAASYNEQFF

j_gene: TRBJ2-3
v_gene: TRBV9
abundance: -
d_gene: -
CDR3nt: TGTGCCAGCAGCGTAGCGGACTTACCAACAGATACGCAGTATTTT
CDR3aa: CASSVADLPTDTQYF

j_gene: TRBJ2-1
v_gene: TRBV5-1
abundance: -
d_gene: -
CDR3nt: TGCGCCAGCAGCTTGGTCAACGGGATGTATGAGCAGTTCTTC
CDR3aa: CASSLVNGMYEQFF